The T cell receptor (beta chain) under discussion was sequenced for a study of cytomegalovirus exposure and HLA in healthy donors. The CDR3 contains 16 residues. Per the germline V gene, CDR1 is KGHSH and CDR2 is LQKENI. V lost 3 bases and J lost 0; bases outside the gene matches: 4. Only one count was recorded for this clone. Primers for the PCR totalled 60 Vbeta and 13 Jbeta. Profiled with immunoSEQ multiplex PCR; TCRdb holds only in-frame clones, not every one. The sample consists of about 160,000 clones, just under 80% of them appearing once. This chain joins TRBV18 and TRBJ2-1; 8 positions match TRBD2. This sequence originates from a man aged 25-45 years in good health and CMV-seronegative. Sequencing input: PBMCs. In nucleotides, the CDR3 is TGTGCCAGCTCACCCGTCAGCGGGAGCTCCTACAATGAGCAGTTCTTC. Amino acid sequence: CASSPVSGSSYNEQFF.